This T cell receptor (beta chain) was found in a study of regulatory T cells in long-lasting Graves disease. On the study more broadly: A definition of persistent Graves' disease required over 5 years of antithyroid drugs plus positive TSH receptor antibodies.

Study outcomes and limitations: Newly diagnosed patients shared about a thousand public clonotypes; persistent patients shared a few thousand. Gene preferences differed: TRBV28, TRBJ1-2, TRBJ2-5 in persistent cases.

Described time point: persistent/refractory GD, antithyroid drugs over 5 years with positive TRAb. The TCR library was made from RNA extracted from PBMCs. Doctors identified Graves' disease using the American Thyroid Association guidelines. This CDR3 has 14 amino acids. The V gene lost 3 bases and the J gene lost 10 bases, with 16 bases spanning the gap. Points on this clonotype: The antigen remains undetermined. This sequence may be a read error, since a much larger clone differs from it by one base.

Both iRepertoire HTBI primers and Arm-PCR of CDR3 regions were used to build the TCR beta libraries. MiXCR, applied by TCRdb to the multiplex PCR reads, yields one record per CDR3 protein. Here the sample spans about half a million distinct CDR3 sequences, 22% being singletons. This clonotype was sampled from a female donor with Graves disease. The genes are TRBV12-3 or TRBV12-4 and TRBJ2-1; D might be TRBD1 (7 bases). Material: peripheral blood mononuclear cells (PBMCs), obtained when the disease was refractory, from a patient treated with antithyroid drugs. CDR3 region: CASSFGQGGGEQFF. Here the CDR3 DNA reads TGTGCCAGCAGTTTCGGTCAGGGGGGTGGCGAGCAGTTCTTC.